The next 9 T cell receptor beta chains were all read from a single sample in a study of response to subunit inactivated influenza vaccine. Each CDR3 protein is one row after TCRdb ran MiXCR on the RT-PCR reads. The table lists a few hundred thousand distinct CDR3 sequences, approximately 14% of them singletons, with approximately 10% in the top ten. This material consisted of PBMCs from blood, taken 11 to 12 days after vaccination. The receptors shown here come from a man aged 50 or older who received an inactivated influenza vaccine.

This clonotype was seen a few times. V usage is TRBV18 and J usage is TRBJ1-1; D uncertain. Trimming removed 3 bases at V and 4 bases at J, with 18 bases between. The germline V gene encodes CDR1 KGHSH and CDR2 LQKENI. The CDR3 has 16 amino acids. The CDR3 is CASSPLVHLSPTEAFF. For the CDR3, the DNA is TGTGCCAGCTCACCCCTCGTACATCTGAGCCCCACTGAAGCTTTCTTT.

This chain joins TRBV2 and TRBJ2-2, with no clear D. The V end lost 6 bases, the J end lost 7 bases, and 9 bases lay between the germline ends. This CDR3 has 12 residues. CDR1 is SNHLY and CDR2 is FYNNEI in the germline V gene. The CDR3 region is CASSRWNGELFF. DNA for the CDR3: TGTGCCAGCAGCCGTTGGAACGGGGAGCTGTTTTTT.

The chain recombines TRBV15 with TRBJ2-1; 11 nucleotides match TRBD1. This CDR3 spans 17 amino acids. V shed 5 bases, J shed 9 bases, and the junction held 15 bases outside the gene matches. Germline V gene sequence: CDR1 LNHNV, CDR2 YYDKDF (reference sequence). In DNA form, the CDR3 reads TGTGCCACCAGCTACACTGCGGGAGGGACAGGGGGGGGTGAGCAGTTCTTC. It encodes CATSYTAGGTGGGEQFF. Together with reference TRBV15 and TRBJ2-1, the CDR3 gives the full variable domain: DAMVIQNPRYQVTQFGKPVTLSCSQTLNHNVMYWYQQKSSQAPKLLFHYYDKDFNNEADTPDNFQSRRPNTSFCFLDIRSPGLGDTAMYLCATSYTAGGTGGGEQFFGPGTRLTVL.

The chain is built from TRBV4-2 and TRBJ2-7; possible D gene TRBD2, 5 bases. Germline CDR1 and CDR2: LGHNA and YNFKEQ. CDR3 length: 16 amino acids. V lost 1 base, J lost 2 bases, and 15 bases lay in between. The CDR3 nucleotides are TGTGCCAGCAGCCAAGCTTACAGCGGCCCGGCCTACGAGCAGTACTTC. Residues: CASSQAYSGPAYEQYF.

In its sample, this clonotype was seen a few times. The chain carries TRBV5-1 and TRBJ2-1; TRBD2 aligns across 7 bases. V lost 0 bases to trimming and J lost 4 bases; unmatched junction nucleotides: 10. This CDR3 comprises 17 residues. CDR1 is SGHRS and CDR2 is YFSETQ in the germline V gene. The CDR3 reads CASSLEGRLAKYNEQFF. The CDR3 bases are TGCGCCAGCAGCTTGGAGGGGCGACTAGCAAAATACAATGAGCAGTTCTTC.

The chain employs TRBV10-3 and TRBJ2-7, with D perhaps matching TRBD1 (5 bases). The V end lost 4 bases, the J end lost 5 bases, and 15 bases lay between the germline ends. Germline V gene sequence: CDR1 ENHRY, CDR2 SYGVKD. This CDR3 has 14 residues. The CDR3 DNA follows: TGTGCCATCAGTGGCACAGGAGCGAGACACGAGCAGTACTTC. Protein sequence: CAISGTGARHEQYF.

This clonotype came up a few times. The chain combines TRBV14 with TRBJ2-1, with a weak D call TRBD1 (6 bases). The CDR3 totals 15 residues. V lost 2 bases, J lost 9 bases, and 17 bases lay in between. Per the germline V gene, CDR1 is SGHDN and CDR2 is FVKESK. Here the CDR3 DNA reads TGTGCCAGCAGCCAACGATTTTACAGGGAAGGTGAGCAGTTCTTC. Encoded protein: CASSQRFYREGEQFF.

This rearrangement joins TRBV6-2 or TRBV6-3 to TRBJ2-6, with TRBD1 as a possible D gene (5 bases). The CDR3 contains 16 residues. Germline lookup yields CDR1 MNHEY and CDR2 SVGEGT. V shed 6 bases and J shed 0 bases, with 12 bases lying between them. The CDR3 DNA follows: TGTGCCAGCAGACCCCAGGGCGTCTCTGGGGCCAACGTCCTGACTTTC. Protein sequence: CASRPQGVSGANVLTF.

This clonotype showed up just a few times. The chain links TRBV29-1 to TRBJ2-1; D is unclear. The length of the CDR3 is 14 residues. V was shortened by 6 bases and J by 2 bases, with 14 bases between the two germline ends. The germline V gene encodes CDR1 SQVTM and CDR2 ANQGSEA. The CDR3 sequence: CSVSATATYNEQFF. CDR3 sequence (DNA): TGCAGCGTGTCTGCCACCGCTACCTACAATGAGCAGTTCTTC.